The next 24 T cell receptor beta chains were all read from a single sample in a study of blood T cell repertoires in COVID-19. Sequencing used immunoSEQ multiplex PCR; TCRdb keeps in-frame clones, though not all of them. In the table there are 50,000 to 60,000 clones, 82% of which are singletons. Sequenced: peripheral blood. These receptor sequences come from a human donor in a cohort sampled during active or convalescent COVID-19.

This clone was counted once. The chain is built from TRBV5-6 and TRBJ2-4; weak D call: TRBD2 (6 bases). Trimming took 4 bases from V and 0 from J, leaving 14 bases between them. Germline CDR1 reads SGHDT; CDR2 reads YYEEEE. This CDR3 comprises 16 residues. The CDR3: CASSLFGGLAKNIQYF. The CDR3 coding sequence is TGTGCCAGCAGCCTATTTGGGGGACTAGCCAAAAACATTCAGTACTTC. The full variable domain, rest sourced from reference TRBV5-6 and TRBJ2-4, is DAGVTQSPTHLIKTRGQQVTLRCSPKSGHDTVSWYQQALGQGPQFIFQYYEEEERQRGNFPDRFSGHQFPNYSSELNVNALLLGDSALYLCASSLFGGLAKNIQYFGAGTRLSVL.

This clone showed up just a few times. This sequence joins TRBV2 and TRBJ2-7; 9 bases are a match to TRBD1. The CDR3 contains 17 residues. The germline V gene has CDR1 SNHLY and CDR2 FYNNEI. With V trimmed by 2 bases and J by 12 bases, 20 bases remained unmatched. CDR3: CASSETGGGPRWDRAYF. The CDR3 nucleotides read TGTGCCAGCAGTGAAACGGGTGGCGGTCCTCGTTGGGACAGGGCGTACTTC.

The chain carries TRBV5-5 and TRBJ1-1; no definite D call. The V and J ends lost 4 bases and 5 bases respectively, with 15 bases between them. The germline V gene encodes CDR1 SGHKS and CDR2 YYEKEE (reference sequence). The CDR3 totals 14 residues. CDR3 DNA sequence: TGTGCCAGCAGCCCTTTTTGGGGAGATACTGAAGCTTTCTTT. Protein: CASSPFWGDTEAFF.

This clone was picked up a small number of times. The chain couples TRBV7-2 to TRBJ2-7, with TRBD2 identical over 10 bases. Germline CDR1 and CDR2: SGHTA and FQGNSA. CDR3 length: 15 amino acids. Losses at the gene ends were 3 bases for V and 0 bases for J; bases not matched to a gene: 2. DNA of the CDR3: TGTGCCAGCAGCTTTAGCGGGGGGCACTCCTACGAGCAGTACTTC. This translates into CASSFSGGHSYEQYF.

This sequence joins TRBV5-1 and TRBJ2-3; TRBD1 matches at 7 bases. The CDR3 sequence is 13 residues long. The trim removed 2 bases at V and 3 bases at J, leaving 0 bases unmatched. Germline assignment: CDR1 SGHRS and CDR2 YFSETQ. As DNA, the CDR3 is TGCGCCAGCAGCTTACAGGGGACAGATACGCAGTATTTT. This gives the protein CASSLQGTDTQYF.

This clone is a singleton in its sample. The rearrangement uses TRBV12-5 and TRBJ1-5; D possibly corresponds to TRBD1 (5 bases). V was shortened by 5 bases and J by 2 bases, with 16 bases between the two germline ends. This CDR3 is 16 amino acids long. Germline-derived CDR1 and CDR2 are LGHNT and FRNRAP. Here the CDR3 DNA reads TGTGCTAGTGGTCCCTCGGTAGGGGAAGGCAATCAGCCCCAGCATTTT. Residues: CASGPSVGEGNQPQHF.

The chain combines TRBV5-4 with TRBJ2-3; 7 bases match TRBD2. Trimming cost V 0 bases and J 6 bases; bases outside gene matches: 4. The length of the CDR3 is 14 residues. From germline, CDR1 is SGHNT and CDR2 YYREEE (reference sequence). The DNA for the CDR3 is TGTGCCAGCAGCTTGGTGGGGGAGGGGGATACGCAGTATTTT. Translating gives CASSLVGEGDTQYF.

The rearrangement links TRBV20-1 to TRBJ1-2, with a weak D call TRBD1 (5 bases). Germline V gene lookup returns CDR1 DFQATT and CDR2 SNEGSKA (reference sequence). V was cut by 3 bases and J by 7 bases, with 12 bases left in between. This CDR3 has 12 amino acids. The chain's CDR3 is CSASPYQGGYTF. For the CDR3, the DNA is TGCAGTGCTAGTCCTTACCAGGGTGGCTACACCTTC.

This clone appeared a few times. The V gene is TRBV15, the J gene TRBJ1-6; no clear D. The germline gives CDR1 LNHNV, CDR2 YYDKDF (reference sequence). The CDR3 runs 13 residues. Trimming stripped 3 bases from V and 7 bases from J, with 7 bases between. The CDR3 region has the DNA TGTGCCACCAGCAGGGGGAGGAATTCACCCCTCCACTTT. This translates into CATSRGRNSPLHF.

This rearrangement joins TRBV3-1 (or the pseudogene TRBV3-2) to TRBJ1-1; no clear D gene. In germline, CDR1 is LGHDT, CDR2 YNNKEL (reference sequence). Deletions cut 4 bases from V and 4 bases from J, with 10 bases between. The CDR3 spans 13 residues. The DNA of the CDR3 is TGTGCCAGCAGCCGGGAGGCTACCACTGAAGCTTTCTTT. Its protein is CASSREATTEAFF.

This rearrangement joins TRBV6-5 to TRBJ2-3; TRBD1 matches at 9 bases. Germline values: CDR1 MNHEY, CDR2 SVGAGI. The CDR3 sequence is 15 residues long. The V and J ends lost 6 bases and 2 bases, in that order; junction bases with no gene match: 6. Here the CDR3 DNA reads TGTGCCAGCAGATCCGGGACAGGGAACACAGATACGCAGTATTTT. Translating it yields CASRSGTGNTDTQYF.

The gene calls are TRBV5-1 and TRBJ2-3; 10 bases align to TRBD2. The CDR3 totals 15 residues. V was pared by 5 bases and J by 6 bases, with 9 bases of the junction left unmatched. Germline loops: CDR1 SGHRS, CDR2 YFSETQ. CDR3 region: CASSRLAGDTDTQYF. CDR3 DNA: TGCGCCAGCAGTCGGCTAGCGGGGGACACGGATACGCAGTATTTT.

The gene calls are TRBV10-3 and TRBJ1-1, with TRBD1 identical over 7 bases. The CDR3 totals 12 residues. V shed 0 bases, J shed 10 bases, and the junction held 2 bases outside the gene matches. CDR1 and CDR2 (germline): ENHRY, SYGVKD. CDR3 protein: CAISESKGAAFF. Here the CDR3 DNA reads TGTGCCATCAGTGAGTCTAAGGGGGCAGCTTTCTTT.

The chain combines TRBV15 with TRBJ1-4; possibly TRBD1 for D (6 bases). In germline, CDR1 is LNHNV, CDR2 YYDKDF (reference sequence). The V gene lost 4 bases and the J gene lost 6 bases, with 18 bases spanning the gap. The CDR3 has 16 amino acids. The CDR3 spells CATSMNTGRVYEKLFF. The CDR3 nucleotides are TGTGCCACCAGCATGAACACAGGGCGGGTTTATGAAAAACTGTTTTTT.

The chain uses TRBV19 and TRBJ1-5, with D unresolved. Germline lookup yields CDR1 LNHDA and CDR2 SQIVND (reference sequence). The CDR3 covers 14 residues. V gave up 11 bases and J gave up 0 bases, with 14 bases separating them. The CDR3 sequence is CACEGPYSNQPQHF. The DNA for the CDR3 is TGTGCCTGTGAGGGTCCGTATAGCAATCAGCCCCAGCATTTT. Together with reference TRBV19 and TRBJ1-5, the CDR3 gives the full variable domain: DGGITQSPKYLFRKEGQNVTLSCEQNLNHDAMYWYRQDPGQGLRLIYYSQIVNDFQKGDIAEGYSVSREKKESFPLTVTSAQKNPTAFYLCACEGPYSNQPQHFGDGTRLSIL.

The chain recombines TRBV6-5 with TRBJ1-4, with 7 bases identical to TRBD1. Per the germline V gene, CDR1 is MNHEY and CDR2 is SVGAGI. The CDR3 has 15 residues. V was clipped by 6 bases and J by 4 bases; unmatched bases: 8. In DNA, the CDR3 is TGTGCCAGCAGATCCGGACAGGCCTATAATGAAAAACTGTTTTTT. Translated, it gives CASRSGQAYNEKLFF.

The count of this clone is one. V gene TRBV9 combines with J gene TRBJ2-5; perhaps TRBD2 as D (6 bases). Germline CDR1 reads SGDLS; CDR2 reads YYNGEE. V dropped 4 bases and J dropped 5 bases, with 21 bases sitting between them. The CDR3 contains 16 residues. The CDR3 spells CASSPGLGSSAETQYF. CDR3 DNA: TGTGCCAGCAGCCCGGGACTGGGGTCCAGCGCGGAGACCCAGTACTTC.

The J gene is TRBJ1-5, the V gene TRBV2; D gene ambiguous. This CDR3 has 15 amino acids. CDR1 SNHLY and CDR2 FYNNEI come from the germline V gene. The V gene lost 4 bases and the J gene lost 1 base, with 11 bases spanning the gap. The CDR3 DNA reads as TGTGCCAGCAGTGCTGGCCCGGAGAGCAATCAGCCCCAGCATTTT. Amino acids: CASSAGPESNQPQHF. Full variable domain (rest looked up from reference TRBV2 and TRBJ1-5): EPEVTQTPSHQVTQMGQEVILRCVPISNHLYFYWYRQILGQKVEFLVSFYNNEISEKSEIFDDQFSVERPDGSNFTLKIRSTKLEDSAMYFCASSAGPESNQPQHFGDGTRLSIL.

This clone was seen a handful of times. In the same sample, other DNA sequences code for this CDR3. The CDR3 bases are TGCGCCAGCAGCTTGGCCTTAGCGGGGGGGCCACAGGAGACCCAGTACTTC. This codes for CASSLALAGGPQETQYF. The chain links TRBV5-1 to TRBJ2-5, with 11 bases identical to TRBD2. The germline V gene encodes CDR1 SGHRS and CDR2 YFSETQ. This CDR3 is 17 amino acids long. After removal of 0 bases from V and 5 bases from J, the junction contained 9 bases not matched to a gene.

The chain uses TRBV4-1 and TRBJ2-7; no firm D call. Trimming removed 5 bases at V and 0 bases at J, with 11 bases between. The CDR3 spans 14 residues. CDR1 and CDR2 (germline): MGHRA, YSYEKL. As DNA, the CDR3 is TGCGCCAGCAGCTCTTCTCCTTACTCCTACGAGCAGTACTTC. Protein: CASSSSPYSYEQYF.

V is TRBV20-1 and J is TRBJ2-7; the match to TRBD1 covers 11 bases. CDR1 and CDR2 (germline): DFQATT, SNEGSKA (reference sequence). Unmatched junction bases numbered 16, after V lost 3 bases and J lost 3 bases. This CDR3 region has 18 residues. In DNA, the CDR3 is TGCAGTGCTAGTGAGCCCGGGACAGGGGGTGGTCTGGGCTACGAGCAGTACTTC. Residues: CSASEPGTGGGLGYEQYF.

CDR3 residues: CASRNRDGGYTF. As DNA, the CDR3 is TGTGCCAGCAGAAACAGGGATGGGGGCTACACCTTC. V gene TRBV16 combines with J gene TRBJ1-2, with D possibly TRBD1 on 6 matching bases. CDR3 size: 12 residues. Trimming stripped 6 bases from V and 8 bases from J, with 13 bases between. The germline gives CDR1 KGHSY, CDR2 FQNENV.

The gene calls are TRBV6-5 and TRBJ1-1; the D is unclear. CDR3 length: 15 residues. Trimming pared 3 bases from V and 4 bases from J, leaving 15 bases between. Germline V gene sequence: CDR1 MNHEY, CDR2 SVGAGI. Here the CDR3 reads CASSYLETPITEAFF. The CDR3 DNA follows: TGTGCCAGCAGTTATCTCGAGACACCCATCACTGAAGCTTTCTTT.

V is TRBV27 and J is TRBJ2-1; TRBD1 matches 11 bases. In germline, CDR1 is MNHEY, CDR2 SMNVEV (reference sequence). Unmatched junction bases numbered 9, after V lost 5 bases and J lost 6 bases. This CDR3 spans 16 amino acids. The CDR3 loop reads CASSLLPGTGGNEQFF. In DNA form, the CDR3 reads TGTGCCAGCAGTCTACTTCCCGGGACAGGGGGCAATGAGCAGTTCTTC.